Sequencing of this T cell receptor (beta chain) was carried out in a study of T cell changes during pregnancy in multiple sclerosis. Sequencing used immunoSEQ multiplex PCR; TCRdb keeps in-frame clones, though not all of them. The data contain over 12,000 clones, about 86% of them singletons. There are 18 residues in the CDR3. V shed 3 bases, J shed 0 bases, and the junction held 8 bases outside the gene matches. CDR1 and CDR2 from the germline V gene are MDHEN and SYDVKM. The chain couples TRBV28 to TRBJ2-3; the match to TRBD2 covers 11 bases. This receptor was taken from a female donor with multiple sclerosis, enrolled in a pregnancy study. The sample was CD8+ T cells from peripheral blood mononuclear cells, taken in the first trimester of pregnancy. For the CDR3, the DNA is TGTGCCAGCAGTTTGGGTCTAGCGGGGGGAACTAGCACAGATACGCAGTATTTT. It encodes CASSLGLAGGTSTDTQYF.